A selection of T cell receptor beta chains follows, all from one sample in a study of cytomegalovirus exposure and HLA in healthy donors. The assay was immunoSEQ multiplex PCR, and TCRdb's table has in-frame clones only and misses some. This sample has more than 150,000 clones, with just over 75% found just once. What was sequenced was PBMCs. These receptors were collected from a young man in good health and CMV-seronegative. Both conserved end residues are part of each CDR3. The order of the fields is D gene, clone size, J gene, V gene, CDR3 DNA, CDR3 protein. The D gene is left open where the match is weak. The size entry is marked missing in some rows and otherwise reads once, few, many or a size class.

TRBD1 | NA | TRBJ2-7 | TRBV19 | TGTGCCAGTAGTGACAGGGGGCGAACGGACGAGCAGTACTTC | CASSDRGRTDEQYF
TRBD1 | few | TRBJ1-1 | TRBV7-9 | TGTGCCAGCAGCTCTCGGACAGGGGGAAACACTGAAGCTTTCTTT | CASSSRTGGNTEAFF
NA | NA | TRBJ1-4 | TRBV6-1 | TGTGCCTCTAGGCGAGCAACTAATGAAAAACTGTTTTTT | CASRRATNEKLFF
TRBD1 | NA | TRBJ1-5 | TRBV27 | TGTGCCAGCAGTTTAAAGGTGGGCGGGACAGGGGTCCTTCATCAGCCCCAGCATTTT | CASSLKVGGTGVLHQPQHF
NA | NA | TRBJ2-7 | TRBV29-1 | TGCAGCGCTGACGGGGGGCCGGCCTACGAGCAGTACTTC | CSADGGPAYEQYF
TRBD2 | NA | TRBJ2-7 | TRBV11-2 | TGTGCCAGCCGACTAGCGGGAGGGTTGCTCTACGAGCAGTACTTC | CASRLAGGLLYEQYF
NA | NA | TRBJ2-1 | TRBV5-8 | TGTGCCAGCAGCTATCAGGCGAGCTCCTACAATGAGCAGTTCTTC | CASSYQASSYNEQFF
NA | NA | TRBJ2-3 | TRBV9 | TGTGCCAGCAGCGCGCGGGGAAAAACAGATACGCAGTATTTT | CASSARGKTDTQYF
TRBD1 | few | TRBJ2-6 | TRBV27 | TGTGCCAGCAGTGCCCAGGGGGCCCGCTCTGGGGCCAACGTCCTGACTTTC | CASSAQGARSGANVLTF
TRBD1 | NA | TRBJ2-1 | TRBV27 | TGTGCCAGCAGTTTCGACAGGGTTAACAATGAGCAGTTCTTC | CASSFDRVNNEQFF
TRBD1 | few | TRBJ1-2 | TRBV7-2 | TGTGCCAGCAGCCCCGGACAGGCGAGAAAAAACTATGGCTACACCTTC | CASSPGQARKNYGYTF
TRBD1 | NA | TRBJ2-7 | TRBV11-2 | TGTGCCAGCAGCTTATGGGACAGGGGCGAGTACGAGCAGTACTTC | CASSLWDRGEYEQYF
NA | NA | TRBJ2-4 | TRBV5-8 | TGTGCCAGCCGCTACTTCTCGGGATTGAAAAACATTCAGTACTTC | CASRYFSGLKNIQYF
NA | NA | TRBJ2-5 | TRBV25-1 | TGTGCCAGCAGTGGGGACTGGAAAGAGACCCAGTACTTC | CASSGDWKETQYF
TRBD1 | NA | TRBJ2-7 | TRBV11-2 | TGTGCCAGCAGCTTAGGGGGGACAGGTTTTTGGTACTTC | CASSLGGTGFWYF
NA | NA | TRBJ2-7 | TRBV7-2 | TGTGCCAGCAGCTTAGGGGCGGGGGCCACCTACGAGCAGTACTTC | CASSLGAGATYEQYF
NA | NA | TRBJ2-2 | TRBV7-2 | TGTGCCAGCAGCTTAGGGACAGTGCAGACCGGGGAGCTGTTTTTT | CASSLGTVQTGELFF
NA | NA | TRBJ2-1 | TRBV28 | TGTGCCAGCAGTTTAGGTGGGGGTGCGGGACCGCAGTTCTTC | CASSLGGGAGPQFF
TRBD1 | NA | TRBJ2-1 | TRBV27 | TGTGCCAGCAGGGGATGGACAGGAGTCTACAATGAGCAGTTCTTC | CASRGWTGVYNEQFF
TRBD1 | NA | TRBJ1-1 | TRBV30 | TGTGCCTGGAGTGTAGGACAGGGGGCCACTGAAGCTTTCTTT | CAWSVGQGATEAFF
NA | NA | TRBJ1-2 | TRBV7-9 | TGTTCCAGCAGCCTGGGAACAGGTTTCCCTAACTATGGCTACACCTTC | CSSSLGTGFPNYGYTF
TRBD1 | NA | TRBJ1-4 | TRBV9 | TGTGCCAGCAGCCTACAGGGGGGAGAGAATGAAAAACTGTTTTTT | CASSLQGGENEKLFF
TRBD2 | NA | TRBJ2-5 | TRBV6-6 | TGTGCCAGCACCGACACGAGCGGGGGGGGTGAAGAGACCCAGTACTTC | CASTDTSGGGEETQYF
NA | NA | TRBJ2-3 | TRBV2 | TGTGCCAGCAGGAGGGAAAGAGACATTGGCACAGATACGCAGTATTTT | CASRRERDIGTDTQYF
NA | NA | TRBJ1-1 | TRBV5-1 | TGCGCCAGCAGCCTCCTCACAGGGCCCCCTGAAGCTTTCTTT | CASSLLTGPPEAFF
TRBD1 | few | TRBJ2-5 | TRBV4-1 | TGCGCCAGCAGCGGACAGGTCCAAGAGACCCAGTACTTC | CASSGQVQETQYF
NA | NA | TRBJ2-3 | TRBV21-1 | TGTGCCAGCAGCACGGGACTAGCGGGGGCGCCCACTAGCACAGATACGCAGTATTTT | CASSTGLAGAPTSTDTQYF
NA | NA | TRBJ2-7 | TRBV30 | TGTGCCTGGAGTTCGGCAGGGTTCTACGAGCAGTACTTC | CAWSSAGFYEQYF
NA | NA | TRBJ1-1 | TRBV15 | TGTGCCACCAGCAGAGTTGGGGCCCGTCAAGCTTTCTTT | CATSRVGARQAFF
NA | few | TRBJ2-3 | TRBV5-1 | TGCGCCAGCAGCCAGCGGAAGTACACAGATACGCAGTATTTT | CASSQRKYTDTQYF
NA | NA | TRBJ2-5 | TRBV9 | TGTGCCAGCAGCGTAGCTCCCTCTCCGGAGACCCAGTACTTC | CASSVAPSPETQYF
TRBD1 | NA | TRBJ2-7 | TRBV10-3 | TGTGCCATCAACTCCGGGACAGGGCCCCACGAGCAGTACTTC | CAINSGTGPHEQYF
NA | NA | TRBJ1-5 | TRBV19 | TGTGCCAGTAGTAAACAGGTTAGCAATCAGCCCCAGCATTTT | CASSKQVSNQPQHF
NA | NA | TRBJ1-2 | TRBV5-4 | TGTGCCAGCAGCTCTGGAGGGTTAGGTGATGGCTACACCTTC | CASSSGGLGDGYTF
TRBD2 | few | TRBJ2-1 | TRBV10-2 | TGCGCCAGTGGTTTCTCCCTAGCGGCTCCCTACAATGAGCAGTTCTTC | CASGFSLAAPYNEQFF
TRBD2 | NA | TRBJ2-7 | TRBV4-3 | TGCGCCAGCAGCCAAGGGGCCCCGGCGGGAGCCTACGAGCAGTACTTC | CASSQGAPAGAYEQYF
TRBD1 | few | TRBJ1-1 | TRBV29-1 | TGCAGCGACCTCCCCAGGGGGCGGCATGCTGAAGCTTTCTTT | CSDLPRGRHAEAFF
TRBD1 | NA | TRBJ2-7 | TRBV6-1 | TGTGCCAGCAGATCCCTGACAGGGAATCACGAGCAGTACTTC | CASRSLTGNHEQYF
NA | NA | TRBJ2-3 | TRBV9 | TGTGCCAGCACCCGTAGCGAGCATTACACAGATACGCAGTATTTT | CASTRSEHYTDTQYF
NA | NA | TRBJ1-2 | TRBV5-6 | TGTGCCAGCAGCTTGGATCTCGGGAGGGGAGGCTACACCTTC | CASSLDLGRGGYTF
NA | NA | TRBJ2-5 | TRBV4-3 | TGCGCCAGCAGCCAAGTTCCCGAGGAGGGTGAAGGTGAAGAGACCCAGTACTTC | CASSQVPEEGEGEETQYF
TRBD1 | few | TRBJ1-4 | TRBV2 | TGTGCCAGCAGGAGACAGGGACTCGGCGAAAAACTGTTTTTT | CASRRQGLGEKLFF
NA | NA | TRBJ2-2 | TRBV27 | TGTGCCAGCAGCCATTACGAGCGGTTCGCGAACACCGGGGAGCTGTTTTTT | CASSHYERFANTGELFF
NA | NA | TRBJ1-5 | TRBV30 | TGTGCCTGGAGTCCCTCACCCGGGACAAGAGGCTCCCTCCTTGGGGTGGGTAGCAATCAGCCCCAGCATTTT | CAWSPSPGTRGSLLGVGSNQPQHF
TRBD2 | few | TRBJ2-3 | TRBV6-1 | TGTGCCAGCAGCCCCCCGGGGGGGCGAGGGGATACGCAGTATTTT | CASSPPGGRGDTQYF
NA | few | TRBJ1-2 | TRBV30 | TGTGCCTGGAGTGTACCAGGCGCCTATGGCTACACCTTC | CAWSVPGAYGYTF
NA | NA | TRBJ2-5 | TRBV7-9 | TGTGCCAGCAGCAGGGCAGGGGAGGGTCAAGAGACCCAGTACTTC | CASSRAGEGQETQYF
TRBD1 | NA | TRBJ1-5 | TRBV5-6 | TGTGCCAGCAGCAGAAGGACAGGCCTTATTGCGCCCCAGCATTTT | CASSRRTGLIAPQHF
TRBD2 | NA | TRBJ2-7 | TRBV28 | TGTGCCAGCAGTTCCCGGGCGGGAGGGTTATTGGAGCAGTACTTC | CASSSRAGGLLEQYF
NA | NA | TRBJ1-1 | TRBV6-5 | TGTGCCAGCAGTTACGGGCACCTGAACACTGAAGCTTTCTTT | CASSYGHLNTEAFF
TRBD1 | once | TRBJ1-2 | TRBV5-8 | TGTGCCAGCAGCTTGGGACAGGGATACTATGGCTACACCTTC | CASSLGQGYYGYTF
TRBD2 | NA | TRBJ2-1 | TRBV6-6 | TGTGCCAGCAGTTATTCTAGCGGGAGGGCCAGGAATGAGCAGTTCTTC | CASSYSSGRARNEQFF
NA | NA | TRBJ1-3 | TRBV14 | TGTGCCAACGACTTGTGGGACATCGGAAACACCATATATTTT | CANDLWDIGNTIYF
TRBD1 | NA | TRBJ1-2 | TRBV7-2 | TGTGCCAGCAGCCCCGGACAGGGGGCTCCCCACTATGGCTACACCTTC | CASSPGQGAPHYGYTF
TRBD2 | NA | TRBJ2-7 | TRBV7-7 | TGTGCTAGCAGCTTAGGGGGGAGACTAGCGGGAGAAGGCCACGAGCAGTACTTC | CASSLGGRLAGEGHEQYF
TRBD1 | few | TRBJ1-2 | TRBV6-5 | TGTGCCAGCAGTTACGGGACAGGGGGTGTTAGTGGCTACACCTTC | CASSYGTGGVSGYTF
TRBD1 | NA | TRBJ2-7 | TRBV5-6 | TGTGCCAGCAGCGCGTGGGACAGGGGTTACAACGAGCAGTACTTC | CASSAWDRGYNEQYF
TRBD1 | once | TRBJ2-4 | TRBV7-9 | TGTGCCAGCAGCTTAACCGGGACAGGGGATTCTAACATTCAGTACTTC | CASSLTGTGDSNIQYF